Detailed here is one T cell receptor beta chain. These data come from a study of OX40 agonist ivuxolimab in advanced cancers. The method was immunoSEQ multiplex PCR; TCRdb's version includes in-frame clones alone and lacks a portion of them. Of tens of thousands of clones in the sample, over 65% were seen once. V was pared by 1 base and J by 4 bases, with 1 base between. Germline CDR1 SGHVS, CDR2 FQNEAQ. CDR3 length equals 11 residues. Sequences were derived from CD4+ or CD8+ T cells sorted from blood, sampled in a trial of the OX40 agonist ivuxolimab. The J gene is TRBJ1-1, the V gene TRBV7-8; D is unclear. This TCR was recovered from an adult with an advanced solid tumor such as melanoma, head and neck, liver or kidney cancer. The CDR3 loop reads CASSLGTEAFF. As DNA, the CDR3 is TGTGCCAGCAGCTTAGGCACTGAAGCTTTCTTT.